This T cell receptor beta chain was sequenced in a study of CD8+CD57+ T cells in acquired aplastic anemia. Study-level information: Across the sorted CD4+ and CD8+ cells, DNA amounts averaged roughly 3 ug.

As concerns this clonotype: What it binds is not known.

Those patients picked for sequencing had displayed CD8+CD57+ cell expansion on flow cytometry. The diagnosis in all patients was severe acquired aplastic anemia. This CDR3 comprises 15 residues. Trimming shortened V by 10 bases and J by 5 bases, and 20 bases separated the two germline ends. Germline assignment: CDR1 LNHDA and CDR2 SQIVND (reference sequence). Overall study results and limits: Shared by patients and controls, approximately 28 CD8+ CDR3s were abundant in patients. For CD8+ Simpson's diversity, patients and controls showed no significant difference.

The study profiled TCR beta VDJ and CDR3 using genomic DNA as template. TCRdb reanalysed the reads using MiXCR and keeps one entry per CDR3 protein. Here the sample spans under 350,000 distinct CDR3 sequences, about 50% being singletons. The chain carries TRBV19 and TRBJ2-2, with TRBD1 as a possible D gene (6 bases). The receptor was derived from a human donor with aplastic anemia. The sequenced sample was sorted CD4+, CD8+, or CD8+CD57+ T cells (not recorded which) from PBMCs. As DNA, the CDR3 is TGTGCCACCAGGATCCGGGACATTGCAACCGGGGAGCTGTTTTTT. This codes for CATRIRDIATGELFF.